Sequencing of this T cell receptor beta chain was carried out in a study of neurological immune-mediated disorders. Trimming shortened V by 7 bases and J by 3 bases, and 15 bases separated the two germline ends. Germline lookup yields CDR1 SGHRS and CDR2 YFSETQ. The CDR3 covers 14 residues. A single record per CDR3 protein comes from TCRdb applying MiXCR to the 5' RACE reads. The sample includes approximately 41,000 distinct CDR3 sequences, roughly 2.5% seen only once; the top ten take more than 10%. For the unsorted libraries, 2 million PBMCs stored at -80 C served as input. This clonotype came up many times.

The sequenced sample consisted of PBMCs. The receptor was isolated from a man aged 30-40 years with multiple sclerosis. The chain carries TRBV5-1 and TRBJ2-3; D gene unclear. CDR3 amino acids: CASVREGWTDTQYF. CDR3 nucleotides: TGCGCCAGCGTTCGTGAAGGGTGGACAGATACGCAGTATTTT.